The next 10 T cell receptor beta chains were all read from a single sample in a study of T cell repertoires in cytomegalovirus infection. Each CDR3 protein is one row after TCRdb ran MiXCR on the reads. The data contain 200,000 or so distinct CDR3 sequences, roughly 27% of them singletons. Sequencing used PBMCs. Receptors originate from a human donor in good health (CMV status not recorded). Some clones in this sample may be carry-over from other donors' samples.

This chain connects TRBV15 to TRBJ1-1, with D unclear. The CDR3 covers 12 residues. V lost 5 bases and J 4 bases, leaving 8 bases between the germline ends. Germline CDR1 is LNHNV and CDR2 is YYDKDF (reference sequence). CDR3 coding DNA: TGTGCCACCAGCCGGAGTTCCACTGAAGCTTTCTTT. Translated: CATSRSSTEAFF.

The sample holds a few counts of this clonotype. Written as DNA, the CDR3 is TGTGCTAGTGGTTTGGTAGCAGGGAGGGTCAATTCACCCCTCCACTTT. Translating gives CASGLVAGRVNSPLHF. This chain joins TRBV12-5 and TRBJ1-6, with D possibly matching TRBD1 (5 bases). CDR1 is LGHNT and CDR2 is FRNRAP in the germline V gene. CDR3 length equals 16 residues. The V and J ends lost 0 bases and 7 bases respectively, with 13 bases between them.

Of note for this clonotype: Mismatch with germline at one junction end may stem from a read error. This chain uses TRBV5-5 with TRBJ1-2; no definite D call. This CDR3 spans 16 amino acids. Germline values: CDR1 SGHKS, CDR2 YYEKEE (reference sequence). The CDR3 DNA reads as TGTGCCAGCAGCTTGGCCTTACAGTCCCCGACGTATGACTACACCTTC. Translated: CASSLALQSPTYDYTF. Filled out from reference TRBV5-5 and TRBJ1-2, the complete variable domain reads DAGVTQSPTHLIKTRGQQVTLRCSPISGHKSVSWYQQVLGQGPQFIFQYYEKEERGRGNFPDRFSARQFPNYSSELNVNALLLGDSALYLCASSLALQSPTYDYTFGSGTRLTVV.

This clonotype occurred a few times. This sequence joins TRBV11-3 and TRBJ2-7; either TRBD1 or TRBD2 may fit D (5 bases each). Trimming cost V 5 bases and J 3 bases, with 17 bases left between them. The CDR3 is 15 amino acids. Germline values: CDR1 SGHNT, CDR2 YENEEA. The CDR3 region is CASSPGPVSSYEQYF. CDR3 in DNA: TGTGCCAGCAGCCCGGGGCCGGTCTCAAGCTACGAGCAGTACTTC.

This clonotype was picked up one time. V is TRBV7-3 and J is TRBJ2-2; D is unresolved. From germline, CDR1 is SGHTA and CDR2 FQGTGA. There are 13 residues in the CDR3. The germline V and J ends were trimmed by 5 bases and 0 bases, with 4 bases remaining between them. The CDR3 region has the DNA TGTGCCAGCAGCACCTCGAACACCGGGGAGCTGTTTTTT. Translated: CASSTSNTGELFF.

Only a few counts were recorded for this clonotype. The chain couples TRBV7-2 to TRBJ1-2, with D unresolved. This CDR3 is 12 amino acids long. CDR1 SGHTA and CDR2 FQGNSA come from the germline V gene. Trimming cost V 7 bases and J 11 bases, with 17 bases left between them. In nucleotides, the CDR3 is TGTGCCAGCACCCAAGAAGACGGCTTTTACACCTTC. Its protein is CASTQEDGFYTF.

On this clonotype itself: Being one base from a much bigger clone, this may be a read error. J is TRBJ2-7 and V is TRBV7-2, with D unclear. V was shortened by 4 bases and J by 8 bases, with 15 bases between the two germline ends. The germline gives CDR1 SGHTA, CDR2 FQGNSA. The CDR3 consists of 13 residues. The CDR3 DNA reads TGTGCCAGCAGCTCACGGAGATTGTTGAAGCAGTACTTC. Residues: CASSSRRLLKQYF.

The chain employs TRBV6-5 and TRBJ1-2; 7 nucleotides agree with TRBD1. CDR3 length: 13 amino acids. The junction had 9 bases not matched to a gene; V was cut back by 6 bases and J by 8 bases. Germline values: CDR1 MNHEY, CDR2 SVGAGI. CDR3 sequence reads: CASRKQGSEGYTF. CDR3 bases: TGTGCCAGCAGGAAACAGGGGTCGGAGGGCTACACCTTC.

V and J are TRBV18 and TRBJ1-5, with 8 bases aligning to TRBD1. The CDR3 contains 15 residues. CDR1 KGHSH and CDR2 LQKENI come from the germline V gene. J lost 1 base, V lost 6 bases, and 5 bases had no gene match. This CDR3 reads CASSWTGLSNQPQHF. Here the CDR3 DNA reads TGTGCCAGCTCGTGGACAGGGTTGAGCAATCAGCCCCAGCATTTT.

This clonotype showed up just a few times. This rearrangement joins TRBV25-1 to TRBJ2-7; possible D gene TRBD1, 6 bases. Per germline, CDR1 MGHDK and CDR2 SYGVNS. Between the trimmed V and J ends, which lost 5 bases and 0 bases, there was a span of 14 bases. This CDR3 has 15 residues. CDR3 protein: CASSLRTEDSYEQYF. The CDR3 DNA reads TGTGCCAGCAGTCTAAGGACAGAAGACTCCTACGAGCAGTACTTC.